This T cell receptor beta chain was recovered during a study of somatic mutations in cytotoxic T cells in rheumatoid arthritis. For the study at large: Peripheral blood samples of 30 ml EDTA were taken from patients directly after diagnosis and before treatment. In some cases, T-cell populations stained with V beta antibodies were flow-sorted at nearly 100% purity, and these included V beta1+ cells sequenced for TCRB.

Magnetic beads with positive selection isolated CD4+ and CD8+ fractions, whose purity was verified by flow cytometry. Broader study findings: Antigen specificity of the expanded CD8+ clones was not determined.

CDR1 and CDR2 (germline): LGHNA, YSLEER. The CDR3 loop spans 17 amino acids. V was trimmed by 1 base and J by 0 bases, leaving 10 bases between them. A word on this clone: Antigen: not known.

TCRdb's copy holds only in-frame clones and misses some; the assay was immunoSEQ multiplex PCR. This sample yields about 20,000 clones, of which almost 85% are seen a single time; roughly 9.8% belongs to the top ten. V is TRBV4-3 and J is TRBJ1-6; D is unclear. The specimen sequenced was CD8+ T cells sorted from blood. The receptor comes from an adult with rheumatoid arthritis. This CDR3 is CASSQGVGSSYNSPLHF. The CDR3 bases are TGCGCCAGCAGCCAAGGAGTGGGAAGCTCCTATAATTCACCCCTCCACTTT.